The clone carrying this T cell receptor (beta chain) was recorded at least ten times. Antigen specificity is unknown. Separate cDNA molecules each had unique molecular identifiers attached to them. TCRdb passed the 5' RACE reads through MiXCR, listing each CDR3 protein once. The data show some 78,000 distinct CDR3 sequences, about 12% seen once. V lost 1 base to trimming and J lost 4 bases; unmatched junction nucleotides: 7. CDR3 length equals 16 residues. Germline lookup yields CDR1 SGHDN and CDR2 FVKESK. This specimen belongs to a study of early T cells in non-severe SARS-CoV-2 infection. Study information: The sequenced material was bulk RNA from unsorted whole blood, and its chains were unpaired. Study-wide findings and caveats: Database matching using VDJdb favored anti-spike CD8 responses, with private and CD4 specificities left missing.

The sequenced sample was whole blood. This clonotype originated in an adult who was a healthcare worker with PCR-confirmed SARS-CoV-2 infection or an uninfected control (not recorded which). The gene calls are TRBV14 and TRBJ2-3, with TRBD1 matching over 8 bases. Here the CDR3 reads CASSQGTGSLADTQYF. DNA of the CDR3: TGTGCCAGCAGCCAAGGGACAGGGAGTTTAGCAGATACGCAGTATTTT. The full variable domain, rest sourced from reference TRBV14 and TRBJ2-3, is EAGVTQFPSHSVIEKGQTVTLRCDPISGHDNLYWYRRVMGKEIKFLLHFVKESKQDESGMPNNRFLAERTGGTYSTLKVQPAELEDSGVYFCASSQGTGSLADTQYFGPGTRLTVL.